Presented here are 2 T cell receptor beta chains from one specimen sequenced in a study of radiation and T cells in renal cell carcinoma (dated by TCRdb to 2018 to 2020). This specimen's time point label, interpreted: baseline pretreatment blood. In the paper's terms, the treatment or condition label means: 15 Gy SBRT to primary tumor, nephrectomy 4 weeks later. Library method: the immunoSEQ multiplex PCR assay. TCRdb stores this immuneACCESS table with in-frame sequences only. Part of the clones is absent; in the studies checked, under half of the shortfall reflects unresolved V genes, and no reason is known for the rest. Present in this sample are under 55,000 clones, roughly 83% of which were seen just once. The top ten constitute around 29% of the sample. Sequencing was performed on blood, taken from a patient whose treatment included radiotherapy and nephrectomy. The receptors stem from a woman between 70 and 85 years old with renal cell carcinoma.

CDR3 DNA sequence: TGCGCCAGCAGCCAAGCGGCGGTCAGACAAGAGACCCAGTACTTC. Amino acids: CASSQAAVRQETQYF. The gene calls are TRBV4-1 and TRBJ2-5; D remains ambiguous. Germline V CDR1 and CDR2: MGHRA, YSYEKL. V was pared by 1 base and J by 2 bases, with 11 bases between. This CDR3 is built from 15 residues.

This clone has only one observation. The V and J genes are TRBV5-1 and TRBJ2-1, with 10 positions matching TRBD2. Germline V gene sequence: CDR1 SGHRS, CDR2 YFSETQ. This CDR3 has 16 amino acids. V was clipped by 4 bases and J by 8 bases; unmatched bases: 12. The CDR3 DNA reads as TGCGCCAGCAGCCCATCCCCAAGCGGGAGGGCGGATGAGCAGTTCTTC. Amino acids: CASSPSPSGRADEQFF.